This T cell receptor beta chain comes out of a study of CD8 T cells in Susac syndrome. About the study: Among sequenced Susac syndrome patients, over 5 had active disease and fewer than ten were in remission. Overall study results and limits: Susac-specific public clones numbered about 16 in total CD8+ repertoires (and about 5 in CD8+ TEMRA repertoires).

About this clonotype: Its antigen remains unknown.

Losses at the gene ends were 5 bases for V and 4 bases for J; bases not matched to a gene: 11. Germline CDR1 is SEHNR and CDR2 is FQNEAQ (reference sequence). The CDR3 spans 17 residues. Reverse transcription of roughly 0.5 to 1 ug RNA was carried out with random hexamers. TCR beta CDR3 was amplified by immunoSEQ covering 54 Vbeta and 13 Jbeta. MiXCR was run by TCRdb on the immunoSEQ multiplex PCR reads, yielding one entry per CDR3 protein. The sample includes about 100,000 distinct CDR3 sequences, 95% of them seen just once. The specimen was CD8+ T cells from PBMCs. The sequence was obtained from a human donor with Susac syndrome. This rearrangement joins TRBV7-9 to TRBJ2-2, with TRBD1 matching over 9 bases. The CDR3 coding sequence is TGTGCCAGCAGCGATCCCACAGGGGGCGCCTCCACCGGGGAGCTGTTTTTT. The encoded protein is CASSDPTGGASTGELFF.